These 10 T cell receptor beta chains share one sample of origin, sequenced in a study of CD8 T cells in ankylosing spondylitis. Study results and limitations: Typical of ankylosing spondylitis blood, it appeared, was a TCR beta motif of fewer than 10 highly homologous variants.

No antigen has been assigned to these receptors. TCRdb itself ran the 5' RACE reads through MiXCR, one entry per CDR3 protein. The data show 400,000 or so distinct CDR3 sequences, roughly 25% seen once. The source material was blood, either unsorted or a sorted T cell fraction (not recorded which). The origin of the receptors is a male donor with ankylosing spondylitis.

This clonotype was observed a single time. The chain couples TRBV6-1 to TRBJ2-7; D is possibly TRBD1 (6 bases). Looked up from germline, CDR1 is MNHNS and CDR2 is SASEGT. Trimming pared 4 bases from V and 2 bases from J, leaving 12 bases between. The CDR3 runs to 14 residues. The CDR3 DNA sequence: TGTGCCAGCAGTGTCACGAGGGGGACCTACGAGCAGTACTTC. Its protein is CASSVTRGTYEQYF.

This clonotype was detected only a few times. Here the CDR3 reads CASTAGSWSNQPQHF. In DNA, the CDR3 is TGTGCCAGCACCGCGGGGTCCTGGAGCAATCAGCCCCAGCATTTT. The rearrangement uses TRBV7-2 and TRBJ1-5; no clear D. V lost 7 bases and J 1 base, leaving 14 bases between the germline ends. The CDR3 is 15 amino acids. The germline CDR1 and CDR2 sequences are SGHTA and FQGNSA.

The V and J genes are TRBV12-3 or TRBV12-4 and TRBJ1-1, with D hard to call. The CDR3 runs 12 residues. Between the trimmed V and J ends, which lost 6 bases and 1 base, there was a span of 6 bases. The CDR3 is CASSRKNTEAFF. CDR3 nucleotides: TGTGCCAGCAGCCGGAAGAACACTGAAGCTTTCTTT.

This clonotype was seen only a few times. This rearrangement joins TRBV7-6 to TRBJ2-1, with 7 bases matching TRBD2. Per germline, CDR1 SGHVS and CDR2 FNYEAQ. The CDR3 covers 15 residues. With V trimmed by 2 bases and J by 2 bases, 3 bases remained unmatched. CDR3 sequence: CASSLNSGPYNEQFF. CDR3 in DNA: TGTGCCAGCAGCTTAAATAGCGGGCCCTACAATGAGCAGTTCTTC.

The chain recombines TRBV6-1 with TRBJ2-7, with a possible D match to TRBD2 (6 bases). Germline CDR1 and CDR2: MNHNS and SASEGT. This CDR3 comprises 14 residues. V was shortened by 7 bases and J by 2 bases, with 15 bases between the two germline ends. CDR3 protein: CASMSRELTYEQYV. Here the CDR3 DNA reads TGTGCCAGCATGAGCCGGGAGCTTACCTACGAGCAGTACGTC.

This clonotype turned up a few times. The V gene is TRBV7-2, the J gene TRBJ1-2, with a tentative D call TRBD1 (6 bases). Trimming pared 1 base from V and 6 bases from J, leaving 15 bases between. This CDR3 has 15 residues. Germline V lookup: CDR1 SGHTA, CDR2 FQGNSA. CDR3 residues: CASSLGQGRRDGYTF. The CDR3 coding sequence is TGTGCCAGCAGCTTAGGTCAGGGGAGACGGGATGGCTACACCTTC.

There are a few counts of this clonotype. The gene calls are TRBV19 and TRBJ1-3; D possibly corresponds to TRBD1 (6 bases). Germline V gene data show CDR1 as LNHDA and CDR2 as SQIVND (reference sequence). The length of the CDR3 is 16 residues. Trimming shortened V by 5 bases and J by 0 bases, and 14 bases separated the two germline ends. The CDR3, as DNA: TGTGCCAGTAGTCCATCAGGGGTGCGCTCTGGAAACACCATATATTTT. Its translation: CASSPSGVRSGNTIYF.

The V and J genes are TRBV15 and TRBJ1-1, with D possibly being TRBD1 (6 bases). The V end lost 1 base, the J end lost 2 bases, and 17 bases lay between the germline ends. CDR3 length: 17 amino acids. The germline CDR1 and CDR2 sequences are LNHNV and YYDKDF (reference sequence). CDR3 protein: CATSRVRGADINTEAFF. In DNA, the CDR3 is TGTGCCACCAGCAGAGTTCGGGGGGCAGATATCAACACTGAAGCTTTCTTT.

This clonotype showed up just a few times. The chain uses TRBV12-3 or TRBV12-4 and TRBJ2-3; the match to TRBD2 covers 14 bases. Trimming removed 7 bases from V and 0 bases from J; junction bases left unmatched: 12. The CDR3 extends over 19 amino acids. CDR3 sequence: CASTKAGLAGDLSTDTQYF. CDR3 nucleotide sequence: TGTGCCAGCACCAAAGCGGGACTAGCGGGGGACCTTAGCACAGATACGCAGTATTTT.

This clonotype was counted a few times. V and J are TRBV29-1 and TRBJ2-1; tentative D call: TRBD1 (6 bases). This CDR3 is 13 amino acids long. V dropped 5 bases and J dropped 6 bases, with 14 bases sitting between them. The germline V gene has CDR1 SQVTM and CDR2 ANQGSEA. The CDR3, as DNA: TGCAGCGTTACCTTTACAGGGAGCAATGAGCAGTTCTTC. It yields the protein CSVTFTGSNEQFF.